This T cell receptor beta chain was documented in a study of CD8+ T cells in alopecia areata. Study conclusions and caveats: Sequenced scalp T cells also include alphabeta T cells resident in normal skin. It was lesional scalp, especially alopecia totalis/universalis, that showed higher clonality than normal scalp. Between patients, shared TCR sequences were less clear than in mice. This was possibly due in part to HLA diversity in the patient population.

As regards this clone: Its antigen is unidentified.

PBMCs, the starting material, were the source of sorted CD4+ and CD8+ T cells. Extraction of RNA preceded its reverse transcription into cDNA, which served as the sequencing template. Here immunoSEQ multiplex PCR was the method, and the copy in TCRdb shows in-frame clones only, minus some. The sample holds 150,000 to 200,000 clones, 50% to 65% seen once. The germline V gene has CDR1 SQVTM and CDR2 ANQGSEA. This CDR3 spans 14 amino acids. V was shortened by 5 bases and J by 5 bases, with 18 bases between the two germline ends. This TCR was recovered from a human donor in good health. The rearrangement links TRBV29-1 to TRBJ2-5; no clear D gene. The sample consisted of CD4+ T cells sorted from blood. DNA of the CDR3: TGCAGCGTTAGAATGGGCCCATGGTTGGAGACCCAGTACTTC. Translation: CSVRMGPWLETQYF.